The source of this T cell receptor beta chain is a study of blood T cell repertoires in COVID-19. As for the study in general: Some COVID-19 samples were acute and others convalescent; all came from the United States, Italy and Spain. PBMCs, B-cell-depleted T cells, or T cells provided the cDNA or gDNA that made up the material.

The CDR3 consists of 12 residues. Trimming pared 6 bases from V and 9 bases from J, leaving 12 bases between. Original handling: Amplification of reference gene primers was used by the study to estimate nucleated cell counts. The method was immunoSEQ multiplex PCR; TCRdb's version includes in-frame clones alone and lacks a portion of them. V, J and clone size reflect that table, while D and trimming were determined from the DNA. Here the sample spans roughly 49,000 clones, 85% to 90% being singletons. This receptor was obtained from a human donor in a cohort sampled during active COVID-19. V is TRBV12-3 or TRBV12-4 and J is TRBJ2-1, with a tentative D call TRBD2 (5 bases). Sequencing was performed on peripheral blood. This CDR3 is CASSQRSVEQFF. In nucleotides, the CDR3 is TGTGCCAGCAGCCAGCGGTCAGTTGAGCAGTTCTTC.